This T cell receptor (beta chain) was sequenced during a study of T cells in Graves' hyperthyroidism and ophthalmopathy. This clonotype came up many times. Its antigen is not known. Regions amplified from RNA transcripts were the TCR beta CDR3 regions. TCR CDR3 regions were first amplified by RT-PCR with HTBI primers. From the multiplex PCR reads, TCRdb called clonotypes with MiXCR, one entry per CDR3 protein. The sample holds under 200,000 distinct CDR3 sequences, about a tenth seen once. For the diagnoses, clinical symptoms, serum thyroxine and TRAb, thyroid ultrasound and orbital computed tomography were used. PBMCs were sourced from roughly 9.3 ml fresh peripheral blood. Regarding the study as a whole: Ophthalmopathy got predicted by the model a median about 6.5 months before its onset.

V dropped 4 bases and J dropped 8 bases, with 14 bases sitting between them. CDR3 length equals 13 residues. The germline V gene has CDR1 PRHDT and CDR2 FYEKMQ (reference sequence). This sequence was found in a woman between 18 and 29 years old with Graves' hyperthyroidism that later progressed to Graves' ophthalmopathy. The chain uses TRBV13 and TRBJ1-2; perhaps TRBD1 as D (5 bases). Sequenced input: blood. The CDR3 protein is CASSWEGERGYTF. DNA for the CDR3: TGTGCCAGCAGCTGGGAAGGGGAACGCGGCTACACCTTC. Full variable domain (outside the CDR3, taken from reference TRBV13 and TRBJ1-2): AAGVIQSPRHLIKEKRETATLKCYPIPRHDTVYWYQQGPGQDPQFLISFYEKMQSDKGSIPDRFSAQQFSDYHSELNMSSLELGDSALYFCASSWEGERGYTFGSGTRLTVV.